This entry lists 14 T cell receptor beta chains sequenced from one sample in a study of response to subunit inactivated influenza vaccine. TCRdb reprocessed the RT-PCR reads via MiXCR and lists one record per CDR3 protein. This table holds 650,000 to 700,000 distinct CDR3 sequences, 15% to 18% found once. The source material was PBMCs from blood, sampled about 12 days after vaccination. These receptors came from a man between 45 and 60 years old who received an inactivated influenza vaccine.

This clonotype was observed a handful of times. This chain connects TRBV27 to TRBJ2-5; 9 positions match TRBD1. Germline values: CDR1 MNHEY, CDR2 SMNVEV (reference sequence). There are 16 residues in the CDR3. The ends lost 0 bases at V and 8 bases at J; junction bases unmatched: 10. DNA of the CDR3: TGTGCCAGCAGTTTATCATCGGGACAGGGTGCGACCACCCAGTACTTC. It is translated as CASSLSSGQGATTQYF.

This chain links TRBV7-2 with TRBJ2-3; D unclear. The CDR3 runs to 16 residues. V lost 5 bases and J lost 0, with 15 bases in between. Germline V gene sequence: CDR1 SGHTA, CDR2 FQGNSA. CDR3 region: CASSLSAVSSTDTQYF. CDR3 DNA: TGTGCCAGCAGCCTATCGGCAGTTTCTAGCACAGATACGCAGTATTTT.

About this clonotype itself: Just one base apart from a much larger clone, this may be a read error. The chain has TRBV25-1 and TRBJ1-1; 9 positions agree with TRBD1. The V segment lost 6 bases and the J segment 1 base; nucleotides outside the gene matches: 3. Germline-derived CDR1 and CDR2 are MGHDK and SYGVNS. The CDR3 covers 14 residues. The CDR3 is CASRPTGGNTEAFF. The DNA of the CDR3 is TGTGCCAGCAGACCGACAGGGGGGAACACTGAAGCTTTCTTT.

This clonotype showed up just a few times. This rearrangement joins TRBV12-3 or TRBV12-4 to TRBJ1-2; 8 nucleotides agree with TRBD1. CDR3 size: 15 residues. V was clipped by 4 bases and J by 8 bases; unmatched bases: 12. CDR3 in DNA: TGTGCCAGCAGTTGGGACAGGCCAATCGTTAGGGGCTACACCTTC. Translated: CASSWDRPIVRGYTF.

CDR3 region: CASSPGRGEADTQYF. The CDR3 DNA reads TGCGCCAGCAGCCCCGGTCGGGGGGAGGCAGATACGCAGTATTTT. The chain carries TRBV5-1 and TRBJ2-3; 7 bases match TRBD2. This CDR3 is 15 amino acids long. V shed 4 bases, J shed 4 bases, and the junction held 9 bases outside the gene matches. Germline V gene data show CDR1 as SGHRS and CDR2 as YFSETQ.

The J gene is TRBJ1-2, the V gene TRBV6-2 or TRBV6-3, with a tentative D call TRBD1 (6 bases). There are 13 residues in the CDR3. From germline, CDR1 is MNHEY and CDR2 SVGEGT. V gave up 7 bases and J gave up 7 bases, with 16 bases separating them. The CDR3 is CASKTSGASGYTF. CDR3 in DNA: TGTGCCAGCAAAACCTCAGGGGCCAGTGGCTACACCTTC.

This rearrangement joins TRBV28 to TRBJ2-2; D is unclear. Germline loops: CDR1 MDHEN, CDR2 SYDVKM. The CDR3 consists of 13 residues. V lost 4 bases to trimming and J lost 6 bases, with 9 bases between them. CDR3 bases: TGTGCCAGCAGTTCCCAACAGCCCGGGGAGCTGTTTTTT. Its translation is CASSSQQPGELFF.

The chain couples TRBV7-2 to TRBJ2-1, with 7 bases aligning to TRBD2. Germline V gene sequence: CDR1 SGHTA, CDR2 FQGNSA. The V gene end was trimmed by 4 bases and the J gene end by 6 bases; junction bases not matched to a gene: 9. This CDR3 contains 15 residues. The CDR3 region has the DNA TGTGCCAGCAGCTCCCTTGCGGGAGTTTTCAATGAGCAGTTCTTC. Translated, it gives CASSSLAGVFNEQFF. Filled out from reference TRBV7-2 and TRBJ2-1, the complete variable domain reads GAGVSQSPSNKVTEKGKDVELRCDPISGHTALYWYRQSLGQGLEFLIYFQGNSAPDKSGLPSDRFSAERTGGSVSTLTIQRTQQEDSAVYLCASSSLAGVFNEQFFGPGTRLTVL.

This CDR3 is CASSERGTNTGELFF. The CDR3 DNA sequence: TGTGCCAGCAGTGAGCGGGGCACGAACACCGGGGAGCTGTTTTTT. The chain carries TRBV7-9 and TRBJ2-2; 7 bases align to TRBD2. The CDR3 is 15 residues long. Trimming at V came to 6 bases and at J to 0 bases, leaving 4 bases not matched to a gene. Germline assignment: CDR1 SEHNR and CDR2 FQNEAQ (reference sequence).

This clonotype was counted between two and nine times. The chain carries TRBV11-2 and TRBJ2-1, with 12 nucleotides matching TRBD2. Germline values: CDR1 SGHAT, CDR2 FQNNGV. This CDR3 spans 16 amino acids. The J segment lost 10 bases and the V segment lost 1 base, leaving 8 bases of the junction unmatched. CDR3 nucleotides: TGTGCCAGCAGCTTAGGTTGGCTAGCGGGAGGGCAGGAGCAGTTCTTC. This codes for CASSLGWLAGGQEQFF. The full variable domain, completed using reference TRBV11-2 and TRBJ2-1, is EAGVAQSPRYKIIEKRQSVAFWCNPISGHATLYWYQQILGQGPKLLIQFQNNGVVDDSQLPKDRFSAERLKGVDSTLKIQPAKLEDSAVYLCASSLGWLAGGQEQFFGPGTRLTVL.

In DNA, the CDR3 is TGTGCCAGCAGTTTATTCCAGTCGTATGGCTACACCTTC. Amino acid sequence: CASSLFQSYGYTF. The genes are TRBV28 and TRBJ1-2, with unresolved D. The CDR3 has 13 amino acids. Trimming left V 1 base short and J 5 bases short, with 8 bases between. The V gene's germline CDR1 is MDHEN and CDR2 SYDVKM.

The chain employs TRBV27 and TRBJ2-3; 15 bases fit TRBD2. Germline V CDR1 and CDR2: MNHEY, SMNVEV (reference sequence). CDR3 length equals 16 residues. V trimming: 6 bases; J trimming: 5 bases; junction bases outside the gene matches: 6. For the CDR3, the DNA is TGTGCCAGCAGGCCGCGGACTAGCGGGGGGGGAGATACGCAGTATTTT. Its protein is CASRPRTSGGGDTQYF.

This clonotype was counted a few times. The chain couples TRBV5-1 to TRBJ2-7, with 7 nucleotides matching TRBD1. CDR1 is SGHRS and CDR2 is YFSETQ in the germline V gene. This CDR3 has 16 residues. After removal of 0 bases from V and 5 bases from J, the junction contained 11 bases not matched to a gene. CDR3 residues: CASSLGGRGHSNEQYF. The CDR3, as DNA: TGCGCCAGCAGCTTGGGGGGTAGGGGGCATTCGAACGAGCAGTACTTC.

This clonotype was recorded at least ten times. The CDR3 nucleotides are TGTGCCAGCAGTTTCAGCGGGACACGCTATGGGAACGAGCAGTACTTC. The encoded protein is CASSFSGTRYGNEQYF. The chain is built from TRBV12-3 or TRBV12-4 and TRBJ2-7, with D tentatively TRBD2 (7 bases). Trimming left V 3 bases short and J 5 bases short, with 20 bases between. The CDR3 is made up of 16 amino acids.